The 2 T cell receptor beta chains below were found in one sample sequenced in a study of blood T cell repertoires in COVID-19. Some clones are missing from TCRdb's copy, which holds only in-frame ones; the method was immunoSEQ multiplex PCR. Among about 140,000 clones, more than 75% were seen once, and the ten largest hold about 37%. Sequencing was performed on peripheral blood. These receptors originate from a man aged 45 to 65 who had recovered from COVID-19.

The chain joins TRBV4-3 to TRBJ1-1; 9 nucleotides align to TRBD1. V lost 3 bases to trimming and J lost 3 bases; unmatched junction nucleotides: 8. Germline CDR1 reads LGHNA; CDR2 reads YSLEER. This CDR3 is built from 16 residues. The CDR3, as DNA: TGCGCCAGCAGCCAGACCGGACAGGGGAGGGACACTGAAGCTTTCTTT. Its translation: CASSQTGQGRDTEAFF.

V usage is TRBV29-1 and J usage is TRBJ2-5; 8 bases agree with TRBD1. The CDR3 is 13 residues long. CDR1 and CDR2 from the germline V gene are SQVTM and ANQGSEA. With V trimmed by 5 bases and J by 5 bases, 7 bases remained unmatched. The CDR3 spells CSVSGTGLETQYF. CDR3 in DNA: TGCAGCGTTTCCGGGACAGGCCTGGAGACCCAGTACTTC.